The 23 T cell receptor beta chains given below trace back to one sample, sequenced in a study of blood T cell repertoires in COVID-19. Assay: immunoSEQ multiplex PCR; the TCRdb copy retains only in-frame clones and omits some. The sample carries 300,000 to 400,000 clones, about 90% recorded once. The sequencing input was peripheral blood. These TCRs come from a woman aged 18-29 years who had recovered from COVID-19.

With respect to this clone: Additional DNA sequences in this sample encode the identical CDR3. The chain recombines TRBV29-1 with TRBJ2-1; 11 positions agree with TRBD1. Germline V CDR1 and CDR2: SQVTM, ANQGSEA. The CDR3 extends over 13 amino acids. V was pared by 7 bases and J by 4 bases, with 3 bases of the junction left unmatched. The CDR3 bases are TGCAGCGCTAGGGACAGGGGGTACAATGAGCAGTTCTTC. The encoded protein is CSARDRGYNEQFF.

This clone was seen only a few times. This chain connects TRBV27 to TRBJ2-3, with D possibly TRBD2 on 6 matching bases. Germline V gene data show CDR1 as MNHEY and CDR2 as SMNVEV (reference sequence). V lost 6 bases, J lost 5 bases, and 12 bases lay in between. This CDR3 comprises 13 residues. The CDR3 DNA follows: TGTGCCAGCAGGCGCTGGGGGGTAGATACGCAGTATTTT. Its protein product is CASRRWGVDTQYF.

The chain recombines TRBV10-1 with TRBJ2-2, with TRBD2 as a possible D gene (6 bases). CDR3 length equals 13 residues. V lost 6 bases, J lost 7 bases, and 12 bases lay in between. CDR1 and CDR2 (germline): WNHNN, SYGVQD (reference sequence). The CDR3 is CASSGSRDGELFF. CDR3 DNA sequence: TGCGCCAGCAGCGGGAGTCGGGACGGGGAGCTGTTTTTT.

This clone was detected only a few times. The rearrangement joins TRBV15 to TRBJ2-1; 12 bases are a match to TRBD1. V lost 6 bases and J lost 6; bases outside the gene matches: 3. Germline CDR1 LNHNV, CDR2 YYDKDF (reference sequence). The CDR3 is 14 residues long. The CDR3 bases are TGTGCCACCAGTCTGGGACAGGGGGCCAATGAGCAGTTCTTC. Its protein product is CATSLGQGANEQFF.

The chain links TRBV4-3 to TRBJ1-5; 8 positions match TRBD1. Germline loops: CDR1 LGHNA, CDR2 YSLEER. The CDR3 has 14 residues. After removal of 4 bases from V and 4 bases from J, the junction contained 3 bases not matched to a gene. CDR3 DNA sequence: TGCGCCAGCAGCCTAAGACAGGGGAATCAGCCCCAGCATTTT. As protein: CASSLRQGNQPQHF.

This sequence joins TRBV6-2 or TRBV6-3 and TRBJ2-7, with 7 positions matching TRBD2. The J segment lost 5 bases and the V segment lost 2 bases, leaving 18 bases of the junction unmatched. The CDR3 contains 18 residues. The germline V gene encodes CDR1 MNHEY and CDR2 SVGEGT. Here the CDR3 DNA reads TGTGCCAGCAGTTACCCCCCACTCCTAGCGGAAGGGATCCACGAGCAGTACGTC. It translates to CASSYPPLLAEGIHEQYV.

The V gene is TRBV9, the J gene TRBJ1-2; tentative D call: TRBD1 (6 bases). Germline V gives CDR1 SGDLS, CDR2 YYNGEE. The CDR3 is made up of 14 amino acids. The V end was cut by 7 bases, the J end by 8 bases, with 21 bases between. The CDR3 DNA follows: TGTGCCAGCGTTCAGGGGCAGGGCTCCTACGGCTACACCTTC. Its translation is CASVQGQGSYGYTF.

This rearrangement joins TRBV30 to TRBJ1-3, with TRBD1 matching 7 bases. The ends lost 3 bases at V and 0 bases at J; junction bases unmatched: 11. This CDR3 has 17 residues. Germline lookup yields CDR1 GTSNPN and CDR2 SVGIG (reference sequence). The CDR3 loop reads CAWSPPNRGPSGNTIYF. CDR3 coding DNA: TGTGCCTGGAGCCCACCCAACAGGGGCCCCTCTGGAAACACCATATATTTT.

The chain employs TRBV18 and TRBJ1-1; no firm D call. Trimming removed 3 bases from V and 5 bases from J, with 16 bases in between. Germline V gives CDR1 KGHSH, CDR2 LQKENI. The CDR3 loop spans 15 amino acids. The CDR3 DNA reads as TGTGCCAGCTCACCGGAAATTAGCGGTGGAACTGAAGCTTTCTTT. Residues: CASSPEISGGTEAFF.

The gene calls are TRBV5-1 and TRBJ2-3, with TRBD1 matching over 7 bases. Trimming removed 4 bases from V and 2 bases from J; junction bases left unmatched: 7. CDR1 is SGHRS and CDR2 is YFSETQ in the germline V gene. The CDR3 sequence is 15 residues long. DNA of the CDR3: TGCGCCAGCAGCCTCCGGACAGGACCCACAGATACGCAGTATTTT. Protein product: CASSLRTGPTDTQYF.

This clone has just one count. The chain employs TRBV2 and TRBJ2-2, with TRBD2 matching over 9 bases. V lost 8 bases, J lost 6 bases, and 7 bases stayed unmatched. Germline assignment: CDR1 SNHLY and CDR2 FYNNEI. The CDR3 extends over 14 amino acids. For the CDR3, the DNA is TGTGCCAGCGGGCGGGAGGGCCCGGCCGGGGAGCTGTTTTTT. Translating it yields CASGREGPAGELFF.

The gene calls are TRBV9 and TRBJ1-2; perhaps TRBD1 as D (6 bases). Trimming left V 4 bases short and J 5 bases short, with 12 bases between. Germline assignment: CDR1 SGDLS and CDR2 YYNGEE. This CDR3 has 13 residues. The CDR3 sequence is CASSTQGDYGYTF. DNA for the CDR3: TGTGCCAGCAGCACACAGGGCGATTATGGCTACACCTTC.

This sequence joins TRBV7-2 and TRBJ2-7; the match to TRBD1 covers 9 bases. Germline V gene sequence: CDR1 SGHTA, CDR2 FQGNSA. V lost 5 bases and J lost 3; bases outside the gene matches: 2. This CDR3 is 13 amino acids long. In DNA, the CDR3 is TGTGCCAGCAGCAGGGGACAGGGCTACGAGCAGTACGTC. This codes for CASSRGQGYEQYV.

This clone showed up just once. This chain links TRBV27 with TRBJ1-2, with a weak D call TRBD1 (6 bases). The germline V and J ends were trimmed by 5 bases and 2 bases, with 15 bases remaining between them. CDR3 length: 15 amino acids. Germline CDR1 MNHEY, CDR2 SMNVEV (reference sequence). The CDR3 region has the DNA TGTGCCAGCAGTGGCTCGGGGGGCATAAACTATGGCTACACCTTC. Translated: CASSGSGGINYGYTF.

The chain is built from TRBV7-2 and TRBJ2-7, with 7 bases aligning to TRBD2. The J segment lost 5 bases and the V segment lost 4 bases, leaving 8 bases of the junction unmatched. CDR1 and CDR2 from the germline V gene are SGHTA and FQGNSA. The CDR3 consists of 14 residues. The CDR3 DNA reads as TGTGCCAGCAGCTCTACAACGAGCGGGGACGAGCAGTACGTC. It encodes CASSSTTSGDEQYV.

V usage is TRBV12-5 and J usage is TRBJ1-2; D is possibly TRBD1 (5 bases). The CDR3 totals 15 residues. Germline lookup yields CDR1 LGHNT and CDR2 FRNRAP. Deletions cut 1 base from V and 8 bases from J, with 17 bases between. CDR3 DNA sequence: TGTGCTAGTGGTTTGGCCCTAGGAGGGGCGGCGGGCTACACCTTC. Translated: CASGLALGGAAGYTF.

V is TRBV28 and J is TRBJ1-4, with 8 bases aligning to TRBD1. The CDR3 contains 17 residues. V was clipped by 1 base and J by 7 bases; unmatched bases: 11. Germline CDR1 reads MDHEN; CDR2 reads SYDVKM. The CDR3 region is CASSLSPGGGRGEKLFF. DNA of the CDR3: TGTGCCAGCAGTTTATCGCCAGGGGGCGGACGGGGTGAAAAACTGTTTTTT.

The chain joins TRBV7-2 to TRBJ1-2; D may be TRBD1 (6 bases). V was shortened by 4 bases and J by 2 bases, with 14 bases between the two germline ends. The CDR3 runs to 15 residues. The germline V gene has CDR1 SGHTA and CDR2 FQGNSA. CDR3 nucleotides: TGTGCCAGCAGCTCATTTCACGGGACAAACTATGGCTACACCTTC. This gives the protein CASSSFHGTNYGYTF.

The rearrangement links TRBV6-5 to TRBJ1-5, with D perhaps TRBD1 (5 bases). V shed 6 bases and J shed 0 bases, with 12 bases lying between them. The CDR3 totals 15 residues. Germline V CDR1 and CDR2: MNHEY, SVGAGI. CDR3 residues: CASRMDNYSNQPQHF. DNA for the CDR3: TGTGCCAGCAGGATGGACAATTATAGCAATCAGCCCCAGCATTTT.

A single count supports this clone. The rearrangement links TRBV15 to TRBJ1-1; 9 bases fit TRBD1. The germline V gene encodes CDR1 LNHNV and CDR2 YYDKDF (reference sequence). The CDR3 has 14 amino acids. V was pared by 5 bases and J by 4 bases, with 5 bases of the junction left unmatched. The CDR3 reads CATSGGGQGTEAFF. DNA for the CDR3: TGTGCCACCAGCGGGGGGGGACAGGGCACTGAAGCTTTCTTT.

The V and J genes are TRBV5-4 and TRBJ2-2; D possibly corresponds to TRBD2 (5 bases). CDR3 length: 15 amino acids. In germline, CDR1 is SGHNT, CDR2 YYREEE (reference sequence). V was pared by 1 base and J by 0 bases, with 7 bases between. In nucleotides, the CDR3 is TGTGCCAGCAGCTTGCTCGGGGCGAACACCGGGGAGCTGTTTTTT. Amino acid sequence: CASSLLGANTGELFF.

The chain joins TRBV29-1 to TRBJ2-2, with TRBD1 as a possible D gene (6 bases). V shed 7 bases and J shed 0 bases, with 9 bases lying between them. The CDR3 is 13 residues long. Germline lookup yields CDR1 SQVTM and CDR2 ANQGSEA. CDR3 coding DNA: TGCAGCGCTGACAGGACGAACACCGGGGAGCTGTTTTTT. Its protein is CSADRTNTGELFF.

The chain uses TRBV9 and TRBJ1-1; D uncertain. Trimming stripped 3 bases from V and 1 base from J, with 7 bases between. This CDR3 has 13 amino acids. Germline lookup yields CDR1 SGDLS and CDR2 YYNGEE. CDR3 DNA: TGTGCCAGCAGCGGCCAGTCGAACACTGAAGCTTTCTTT. This translates into CASSGQSNTEAFF.